The TCR beta chain described here comes from a study of T cells in Graves' hyperthyroidism and ophthalmopathy. As for the study in general: Peripheral blood sampling occurred at initial diagnosis, before any treatment.

In germline, CDR1 is SGHKS, CDR2 YYEKEE (reference sequence). The germline V and J ends were trimmed by 7 bases and 6 bases, with 26 bases remaining between them. This CDR3 comprises 16 residues. Criteria for exclusion of patients were uncontrolled infection, other autoimmune disease, pregnancy or lactation. RNA transcripts were the template for amplifying TCR beta CDR3 regions. First-round RT-PCR of the TCR CDR3 relied on the HTBI primer set. TCRdb reprocessed the multiplex PCR reads via MiXCR and lists one record per CDR3 protein. The sample lists more than 350,000 distinct CDR3 sequences, approximately 14% occurring once. General study points: Blood samples included most of the expanded thyroid clonotypes exceeding 0.001. Separating ophthalmopathy from stable hyperthyroidism was achieved by a 13 V-J model.

In regard to this clonotype: Its antigen is undetermined.

The TCR comes from an older woman with Graves' ophthalmopathy. Sequencing was carried out using blood. The rearrangement uses TRBV5-5 and TRBJ2-7; D perhaps matches TRBD2 (5 bases). The CDR3 protein is CASADFRLKSGLEQYF. The CDR3 DNA reads TGTGCCAGCGCAGATTTCCGTCTGAAATCCGGACTCGAGCAGTACTTC.